The next 26 T cell receptor beta chains were all read from a single sample in a study of blood T cell repertoires in COVID-19. Assay used: immunoSEQ multiplex PCR; TCRdb lists only in-frame clones, some missing. The profile covers under 300,000 clones, with 89% appearing a single time and 2% to 2.5% taken by the ten largest. The specimen was peripheral blood. The receptors were gathered from a man aged 50-59 years with acute or convalescent COVID-19.

The V gene is TRBV18, the J gene TRBJ1-5; 8 nucleotides match TRBD1. The V gene's germline CDR1 is KGHSH and CDR2 LQKENI. This CDR3 is 14 amino acids long. V lost 4 bases, J lost 4 bases, and 3 bases stayed unmatched. CDR3 amino acids: CASSLDRENQPQHF. The CDR3 region has the DNA TGTGCCAGCTCACTGGACAGGGAAAATCAGCCCCAGCATTTT.

The genes are TRBV2 and TRBJ1-6, with 10 nucleotides matching TRBD1. The CDR3 is 14 amino acids. Trimming cost V 8 bases and J 10 bases; bases outside gene matches: 8. Per the germline V gene, CDR1 is SNHLY and CDR2 is FYNNEI. This chain's CDR3 is CASGDDRGHSPLHF. The DNA for the CDR3 is TGTGCCAGCGGAGACGACAGGGGGCACTCACCCCTCCACTTT.

V and J are TRBV27 and TRBJ1-1; the D gene is possibly TRBD1 (5 bases). Trimming left V 8 bases short and J 0 bases short, with 22 bases between. The CDR3 is 17 residues long. The germline gives CDR1 MNHEY, CDR2 SMNVEV (reference sequence). CDR3 in amino acids: CASSGGTGGPMNTEAFF. Written as DNA, the CDR3 is TGTGCCAGCTCCGGTGGCACCGGGGGTCCTATGAACACTGAAGCTTTCTTT.

The chain carries TRBV7-2 and TRBJ2-3, with a possible D match to TRBD1 (6 bases). In germline, CDR1 is SGHTA, CDR2 FQGNSA. The CDR3 totals 15 residues. V lost 5 bases and J lost 3, with 15 bases in between. CDR3 in amino acids: CASSQQGVRTDTQYF. The CDR3 DNA sequence: TGTGCCAGCAGCCAACAGGGTGTAAGGACAGATACGCAGTATTTT.

This chain joins TRBV7-8 and TRBJ1-2, with 7 bases matching TRBD1. The junction had 6 bases not matched to a gene; V was cut back by 2 bases and J by 0 bases. This CDR3 has 16 residues. Per germline, CDR1 SGHVS and CDR2 FQNEAQ. CDR3 in amino acids: CASSLQGEIPNYGYTF. In DNA form, the CDR3 reads TGTGCCAGCAGCTTACAGGGGGAGATCCCTAACTATGGCTACACCTTC.

There are a few counts of this clone. J is TRBJ1-1 and V is TRBV12-3 or TRBV12-4, with unresolved D. The CDR3 is 13 residues long. V gave up 2 bases and J gave up 1 base, with 5 bases separating them. CDR3 in amino acids: CASSLFQNTEAFF. CDR3 in DNA: TGTGCCAGCAGTTTATTCCAGAACACTGAAGCTTTCTTT.

This clone appeared once. J is TRBJ1-5 and V is TRBV10-3; D not certain. V was shortened by 9 bases and J by 4 bases, with 13 bases between the two germline ends. The CDR3 runs 13 residues. Per germline, CDR1 ENHRY and CDR2 SYGVKD. CDR3 protein: CAISRESNQPQHF. CDR3 DNA sequence: TGTGCCATTTCAAGGGAGTCAAATCAGCCCCAGCATTTT.

The rearrangement joins TRBV7-9 to TRBJ2-5, with 11 positions matching TRBD2. CDR1 is SEHNR and CDR2 is FQNEAQ in the germline V gene (reference sequence). With 2 bases clipped from V and 3 bases from J, the junction kept 5 bases outside the gene matches. The CDR3 contains 16 residues. The CDR3 DNA is TGTGCCAGCAGCTTATCACTAGCGGGGGCCGAAGAGACCCAGTACTTC. As protein: CASSLSLAGAEETQYF.

V usage is TRBV7-9 and J usage is TRBJ2-7, with 11 positions matching TRBD2. CDR3 length: 16 amino acids. V gave up 2 bases and J gave up 5 bases; unmatched junction bases: 8. Germline loops: CDR1 SEHNR, CDR2 FQNEAQ (reference sequence). The CDR3 reads CASSLPLAGGRDEQYF. CDR3 nucleotides: TGTGCCAGCAGCTTACCCCTAGCGGGGGGTCGCGACGAGCAGTACTTC.

In this sample, this clone turned up many times. The chain recombines TRBV18 with TRBJ1-6, with a tentative D call TRBD1 (5 bases). The CDR3 extends over 13 amino acids. The V end was cut by 2 bases, the J end by 8 bases, with 7 bases between. Germline CDR1 KGHSH, CDR2 LQKENI. CDR3 nucleotides: TGTGCCAGCTCACCAGCGGGGGATTCACCCCTCCACTTT. Translation: CASSPAGDSPLHF.

The rearrangement links TRBV7-9 to TRBJ1-5; unclear D gene. Germline loops: CDR1 SEHNR, CDR2 FQNEAQ (reference sequence). With 5 bases removed from V and 7 bases from J, the gap between germline ends came to 12 bases. This CDR3 region has 13 residues. The CDR3: CASSTQDLQPQHF. DNA of the CDR3: TGTGCCAGCAGCACCCAGGATTTACAGCCCCAGCATTTT.

CDR3 sequence (DNA): TGTGCCTGGAGCTTGGGCACTAATGAAAAACTGTTTTTT. Protein: CAWSLGTNEKLFF. The chain is built from TRBV30 and TRBJ1-4; no definite D call. The V and J ends lost 3 bases and 2 bases respectively, with 7 bases between them. Per the germline V gene, CDR1 is GTSNPN and CDR2 is SVGIG (reference sequence). CDR3 length: 13 amino acids.

The chain employs TRBV5-1 and TRBJ2-7; 11 bases are a match to TRBD1. Per the germline V gene, CDR1 is SGHRS and CDR2 is YFSETQ. This CDR3 comprises 16 residues. Trimming cost V 6 bases and J 7 bases; bases outside gene matches: 15. The CDR3 sequence: CASTPTAGTGGSEQYF. CDR3 DNA: TGCGCCAGCACCCCCACGGCCGGGACAGGGGGGTCTGAGCAGTACTTC.

The rearrangement joins TRBV5-1 to TRBJ2-3; D may be TRBD1 (5 bases). The V and J ends lost 1 base and 0 bases respectively, with 12 bases between them. The CDR3 has 16 residues. Germline CDR1 is SGHRS and CDR2 is YFSETQ. This CDR3 is CASSLQGGLSTDTQYF. For the CDR3, the DNA is TGCGCCAGCAGCTTGCAGGGCGGCTTAAGCACAGATACGCAGTATTTT.

This clone was seen once. V usage is TRBV3-1 (or the pseudogene TRBV3-2) and J usage is TRBJ2-1; the match to TRBD2 covers 13 bases. The ends lost 2 bases at V and 2 bases at J; junction bases unmatched: 0. Germline-derived CDR1 and CDR2 are LGHDT and YNNKEL (reference sequence). CDR3 length: 16 residues. The CDR3 DNA sequence: TGTGCCAGCAGCCAAACTAGCGGGGGGGCCTACAATGAGCAGTTCTTC. Translation gives CASSQTSGGAYNEQFF.

This chain joins TRBV19 and TRBJ1-2, with no clear D. The CDR3 is 13 residues long. Per germline, CDR1 LNHDA and CDR2 SQIVND (reference sequence). V gave up 2 bases and J gave up 4 bases, with 8 bases separating them. This chain's CDR3 is CASSIRETYGYTF. The CDR3, as DNA: TGTGCCAGTAGTATAAGAGAAACCTATGGCTACACCTTC.

The chain joins TRBV5-4 to TRBJ2-1; TRBD1 matches 9 bases. The CDR3 has 14 residues. Per germline, CDR1 SGHNT and CDR2 YYREEE (reference sequence). V lost 3 bases, J lost 7 bases, and 5 bases stayed unmatched. CDR3 bases: TGTGCCAGCAGCTACCGGGACAGGGTAAATGAGCAGTTCTTC. Encoded protein: CASSYRDRVNEQFF. The full variable domain, completed using reference TRBV5-4 and TRBJ2-1, is ETGVTQSPTHLIKTRGQQVTLRCSSQSGHNTVSWYQQALGQGPQFIFQYYREEENGRGNFPPRFSGLQFPNYSSELNVNALELDDSALYLCASSYRDRVNEQFFGPGTRLTVL.

In this sample, this clone turned up a few times. V usage is TRBV3-1 (or the pseudogene TRBV3-2) and J usage is TRBJ1-4; D is ambiguous. The germline V gene has CDR1 LGHDT and CDR2 YNNKEL (reference sequence). Between the trimmed V and J ends, which lost 1 base and 0 bases, there was a span of 6 bases. CDR3 length: 15 residues. CDR3 protein: CASSQGVTTNEKLFF. Here the CDR3 DNA reads TGTGCCAGCAGCCAAGGAGTCACAACTAATGAAAAACTGTTTTTT.

This chain connects TRBV7-8 to TRBJ2-7, with TRBD1 matching over 7 bases. Germline V gene data show CDR1 as SGHVS and CDR2 as FQNEAQ. The CDR3 totals 13 residues. V lost 2 bases and J lost 4; bases outside the gene matches: 2. The CDR3 spells CASSLNRGYEQYF. The CDR3 region has the DNA TGTGCCAGCAGCTTAAACAGGGGTTACGAGCAGTACTTC.

The chain employs TRBV19 and TRBJ1-5; 9 positions agree with TRBD1. Germline V gene lookup returns CDR1 LNHDA and CDR2 SQIVND (reference sequence). V was pared by 6 bases and J by 0 bases, with 15 bases of the junction left unmatched. The CDR3 has 19 amino acids. The CDR3, as DNA: TGTGCCAGTAGGAATGCGGGACAGGGAATTACTCGTAGCAATCAGCCCCAGCATTTT. Residues: CASRNAGQGITRSNQPQHF.

The chain joins TRBV9 to TRBJ1-1, with TRBD1 matching 7 bases. CDR1 SGDLS and CDR2 YYNGEE come from the germline V gene. This CDR3 spans 13 amino acids. J gave up 5 bases and V 3 bases, and 4 bases lay outside the gene matches. This CDR3 reads CASSAYRGTEAFF. In nucleotides, the CDR3 is TGTGCCAGCAGCGCGTACAGGGGAACTGAAGCTTTCTTT.

The V and J genes are TRBV20-1 and TRBJ1-1, with a weak D call TRBD1 (5 bases). V was trimmed by 5 bases and J by 6 bases, leaving 13 bases between them. From germline, CDR1 is DFQATT and CDR2 SNEGSKA (reference sequence). This CDR3 region has 12 residues. The CDR3 here is CSAGEGEAEAFF. The CDR3 DNA reads TGCAGTGCTGGTGAAGGGGAAGCTGAAGCTTTCTTT.

This chain connects TRBV4-1 to TRBJ2-7; 10 bases align to TRBD1. The CDR3 covers 15 residues. The germline V gene has CDR1 MGHRA and CDR2 YSYEKL. Trimming took 2 bases from V and 3 from J; bases not matched to a gene: 4. The CDR3 DNA follows: TGCGCCAGCAGCCAAACCGGGACAGGGGTCTACGAGCAGTACTTC. This gives the protein CASSQTGTGVYEQYF.

This clone was detected a few times. The chain joins TRBV7-8 to TRBJ1-3, with no clear D. With 7 bases removed from V and 0 bases from J, the gap between germline ends came to 22 bases. The V gene's germline CDR1 is SGHVS and CDR2 FQNEAQ. The CDR3 runs 18 residues. As DNA, the CDR3 is TGTGCCAGCACCTTTCTGGGGTGGGTGGGAGCCTCTGGAAACACCATATATTTT. Its protein product is CASTFLGWVGASGNTIYF. The full variable domain, completed using reference TRBV7-8 and TRBJ1-3, is GAGVSQSPRYKVAKRGQDVALRCDPISGHVSLFWYQQALGQGPEFLTYFQNEAQLDKSGLPSDRFFAERPEGSVSTLKIQRTQQEDSAVYLCASTFLGWVGASGNTIYFGEGSWLTVV.

This clone has just a few counts. The rearrangement links TRBV28 to TRBJ1-2, with D possibly matching TRBD1 (5 bases). The CDR3 is 14 residues long. Trimming pared 1 base from V and 4 bases from J, leaving 10 bases between. The germline gives CDR1 MDHEN, CDR2 SYDVKM. The chain's CDR3 is CASSLSGRVYGYTF. CDR3 nucleotides: TGTGCCAGCAGTTTATCAGGCAGGGTCTATGGCTACACCTTC.

This clone was picked up many times. This sequence joins TRBV10-2 and TRBJ1-5, with D hard to call. The CDR3 contains 14 residues. Germline assignment: CDR1 WSHSY and CDR2 SAAADI. V was clipped by 3 bases and J by 6 bases, with 12 bases between them. CDR3 DNA: TGCGCCAGCAGTGAAGGAGGGTTGGGTCAGCCCCAGCATTTT. Translation gives CASSEGGLGQPQHF.